The rows below give T cell receptor beta chains drawn from one sample of a study of CD8 T cells in Susac syndrome. TCRdb re-called the immunoSEQ multiplex PCR reads with MiXCR, one entry per CDR3 protein. The data show around 190,000 distinct CDR3 sequences, with 90% to 95% seen just once and 0.12% held by the top ten. Source material: CD4+ T cells from PBMCs. Receptors were obtained from a human donor with Susac syndrome. The CDR3 runs from the conserved cysteine through the conserved F or W. The D gene is left open where the match is weak. Clone size is not always given. Where it is, it says once, few, many or a class for expanded clones.

V gene	J gene	D gene	clone size	CDR3 length	CDR3 DNA	CDR3 protein
TRBV12-3/TRBV12-4	TRBJ1-4	TRBD1	NA	14	TGTGCCAGCAGTTTGGGACAGTTATCCGAAAAACTGTTTTTT	CASSLGQLSEKLFF
TRBV12-3/TRBV12-4	TRBJ1-2	NA	NA	14	TGTGCCAGCAGTTTAGCGCGATGGAACTATGGCTACACCTTC	CASSLARWNYGYTF
TRBV6-5	TRBJ1-1	NA	NA	15	TGTGCCAGCAGTTACGGGGACCTCATGAACACTGAAGCTTTCTTT	CASSYGDLMNTEAFF
TRBV20-1	TRBJ2-7	NA	NA	16	TGCAGTGCTAGAGATGGTAGGGGAATTACTTCCTACGAGCAGTACTTC	CSARDGRGITSYEQYF
TRBV9	TRBJ2-1	TRBD2	NA	15	TGTGCCAGCAGCCAGAGCGGGGGGGCGTACAATGAGCAGTTCTTC	CASSQSGGAYNEQFF
TRBV28	TRBJ1-2	NA	NA	15	TGTGCCAGCAGTCGACCGCGGCAGGGAAACTATGGCTACACCTTC	CASSRPRQGNYGYTF
TRBV24-1	TRBJ2-3	NA	NA	14	TGTGCCACCTCCGGGACCAAAAGCACAGATACGCAGTATTTT	CATSGTKSTDTQYF
TRBV29-1	TRBJ2-7	NA	NA	15	TGCAGCGTTGAAGATCAGGGGACAAGCTCCTACGAGCAGTACTTC	CSVEDQGTSSYEQYF
TRBV12-3/TRBV12-4	TRBJ2-5	NA	few	14	TGTGCCAGCAGTTTAGTCGGGGGGCGGGAGACCCAGTACTTC	CASSLVGGRETQYF
TRBV28	TRBJ1-1	NA	NA	16	TGTGCCAGCTCGGAGGGGTTAAGGGGTCTAGGGACTGAAGCTTTCTTT	CASSEGLRGLGTEAFF
TRBV18	TRBJ2-7	NA	NA	12	TGTGCCAGCTCACTCCCGGGTGGCGAGCAGTACTTC	CASSLPGGEQYF
TRBV12-3/TRBV12-4	TRBJ1-5	NA	once	14	TGTGCCAGCAGGAGGGACCTGGGCAATCAGCCCCAGCATTTT	CASRRDLGNQPQHF
TRBV15	TRBJ2-3	TRBD2	NA	16	TGTGCCACCAGCGCACTAGGGGGACTAGCCTGGGGTACGCAGTATTTT	CATSALGGLAWGTQYF
TRBV7-9	TRBJ1-2	TRBD1	once	15	TGTGCCAGCAGCACCGCCGGGACAGGGGTTCGAGGCTACACCTTC	CASSTAGTGVRGYTF
TRBV19	TRBJ2-1	TRBD2	NA	15	TGTGCCAGTAGTAACCGGGACTACCCTCGGGATGAGCAGTTCTTC	CASSNRDYPRDEQFF
TRBV14	TRBJ1-2	NA	NA	14	TGTGCCAGCAGCCAATTCAGGGGAGACTATGGCTACACCTTC	CASSQFRGDYGYTF
TRBV20-1	TRBJ1-1	NA	NA	13	TGCAGTGCTACACGTGTGAGGGGCACTGAAGCTTTCTTT	CSATRVRGTEAFF
TRBV5-1	TRBJ1-2	NA	once	14	TGCGCCAGCAGCTTAGGGGGGATGGAAGGCGGCTACACCTTC	CASSLGGMEGGYTF
TRBV4-2	TRBJ1-4	NA	once	15	TGTGCCAGCAGACGACAGCTGGCAACTAATGAAAAACTGTTTTTT	CASRRQLATNEKLFF
TRBV5-1	TRBJ1-1	TRBD1	NA	14	TGCGCCAGCAGCTTGGACAGGGGGCAGGCTGAAGCTTTCTTT	CASSLDRGQAEAFF